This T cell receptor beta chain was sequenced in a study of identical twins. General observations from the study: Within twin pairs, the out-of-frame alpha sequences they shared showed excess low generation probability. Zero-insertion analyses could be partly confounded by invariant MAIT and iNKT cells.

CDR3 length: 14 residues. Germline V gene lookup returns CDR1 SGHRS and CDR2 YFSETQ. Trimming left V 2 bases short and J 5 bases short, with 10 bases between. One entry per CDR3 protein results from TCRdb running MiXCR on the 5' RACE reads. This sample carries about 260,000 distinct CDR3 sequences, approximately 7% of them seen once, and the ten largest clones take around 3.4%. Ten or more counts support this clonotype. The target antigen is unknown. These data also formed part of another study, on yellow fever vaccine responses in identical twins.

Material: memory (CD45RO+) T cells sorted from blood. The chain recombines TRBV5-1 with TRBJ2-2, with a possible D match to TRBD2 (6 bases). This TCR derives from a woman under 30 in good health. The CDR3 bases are TGCGCCAGCAGCTTTCTCGGAGGGACCGGGGAGCTGTTTTTT. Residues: CASSFLGGTGELFF.